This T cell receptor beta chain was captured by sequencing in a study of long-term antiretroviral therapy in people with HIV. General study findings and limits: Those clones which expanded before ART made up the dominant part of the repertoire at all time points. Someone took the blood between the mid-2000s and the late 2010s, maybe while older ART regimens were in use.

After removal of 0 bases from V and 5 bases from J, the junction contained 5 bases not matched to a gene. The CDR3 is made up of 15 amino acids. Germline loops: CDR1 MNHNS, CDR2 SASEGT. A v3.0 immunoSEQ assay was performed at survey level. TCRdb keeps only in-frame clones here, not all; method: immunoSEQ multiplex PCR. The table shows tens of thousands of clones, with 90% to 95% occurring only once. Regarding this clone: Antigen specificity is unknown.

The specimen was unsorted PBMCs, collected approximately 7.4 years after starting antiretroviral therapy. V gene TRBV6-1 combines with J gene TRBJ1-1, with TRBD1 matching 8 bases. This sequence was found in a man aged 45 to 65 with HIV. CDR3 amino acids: CASSEARGLNTEAFF. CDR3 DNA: TGTGCCAGCAGTGAAGCCAGGGGGCTAAATACTGAAGCTTTCTTT.